The next 32 T cell receptor beta chains were all read from a single sample in a study of T cell changes during pregnancy in multiple sclerosis. Using immunoSEQ multiplex PCR, the repertoire was profiled, and TCRdb retains in-frame clones only, with some absent. Of tens of thousands of clones listed, about 91% were seen once; the top ten hold about 0.5%. Material: CD4+ T cells from peripheral blood mononuclear cells, obtained in the second trimester of pregnancy. The receptor set was obtained from a female donor in good health, enrolled as a control in a pregnancy study.

This chain connects TRBV2 to TRBJ1-1; tentatively, D is TRBD1 (5 bases). With 8 bases removed from V and 3 bases from J, the gap between germline ends came to 7 bases. This CDR3 is built from 11 residues. Germline V gene sequence: CDR1 SNHLY, CDR2 FYNNEI. CDR3 in DNA: TGTGCCAGCGGGGCACACACTGAAGCTTTCTTT. Amino acid sequence: CASGAHTEAFF.

The chain has TRBV30 and TRBJ2-1; TRBD1 agrees at 7 bases. The CDR3 sequence is 13 residues long. Germline V gene sequence: CDR1 GTSNPN, CDR2 SVGIG (reference sequence). The J segment lost 5 bases and the V segment lost 8 bases, leaving 9 bases of the junction unmatched. In nucleotides, the CDR3 is TGTGCCGCCACTGGACAGGTCAACAATGAGCAGTTCTTC. Amino acid sequence: CAATGQVNNEQFF.

The chain combines TRBV28 with TRBJ2-7; 8 nucleotides align to TRBD2. Germline V CDR1 and CDR2: MDHEN, SYDVKM. V trimming: 4 bases; J trimming: 1 base; junction bases outside the gene matches: 6. CDR3 length: 15 amino acids. In DNA form, the CDR3 reads TGTGCCAGCAGTTCAGCGGGAGCCCCGTCCTACGAGCAGTACTTC. Translating it yields CASSSAGAPSYEQYF.

The CDR3 DNA reads TGTGCCACCAGCGAGGCCCTAGCGGGAGCAGGATCCTACAATGAGCAGTTCTTC. As protein: CATSEALAGAGSYNEQFF. J is TRBJ2-1 and V is TRBV15; 10 positions agree with TRBD2. In germline, CDR1 is LNHNV, CDR2 YYDKDF (reference sequence). The CDR3 loop spans 18 amino acids. V lost 5 bases, J lost 1 base, and 11 bases stayed unmatched.

The chain links TRBV15 to TRBJ1-5; weak D call: TRBD1 (5 bases). CDR1 LNHNV and CDR2 YYDKDF come from the germline V gene (reference sequence). This CDR3 has 16 amino acids. Trimming removed 3 bases from V and 4 bases from J, with 16 bases in between. CDR3: CATSSQWQGVNQPQHF. Here the CDR3 DNA reads TGTGCCACCAGCAGCCAGTGGCAGGGTGTTAATCAGCCCCAGCATTTT.

Comments on this clone: The same CDR3 can be traced to other DNA sequences in this sample. The genes are TRBV6-5 and TRBJ1-4, with a tentative D call TRBD1 (6 bases). Deletions cut 0 bases from V and 5 bases from J, with 10 bases between. CDR1 is MNHEY and CDR2 is SVGAGI in the germline V gene. CDR3 length equals 15 residues. The CDR3 sequence: CASSYSGQGNEKLFF. In nucleotides, the CDR3 is TGTGCCAGCAGTTACTCGGGGCAGGGGAATGAAAAACTGTTTTTT.

This sequence joins TRBV5-1 and TRBJ1-2; no clear D. Germline CDR1 SGHRS, CDR2 YFSETQ. V lost 2 bases, J lost 3 bases, and 11 bases lay in between. The CDR3 runs 14 residues. The CDR3 bases are TGCGCCAGCAGCTTTACTGGGCCTCACTATGGCTACACCTTC. Translation: CASSFTGPHYGYTF.

The chain combines TRBV7-9 with TRBJ1-2; 10 bases line up with TRBD1. The CDR3 is made up of 18 amino acids. The germline V gene encodes CDR1 SEHNR and CDR2 FQNEAQ (reference sequence). V lost 5 bases and J lost 4; bases outside the gene matches: 16. The CDR3 is CASSGRDGTGVGFYGYTF. Written as DNA, the CDR3 is TGTGCCAGCAGCGGGAGGGACGGGACAGGGGTCGGCTTCTATGGCTACACCTTC.

The chain carries TRBV19 and TRBJ2-7, with 9 positions matching TRBD1. The CDR3 contains 16 residues. V trimming: 4 bases; J trimming: 0 bases; junction bases outside the gene matches: 7. The germline V gene has CDR1 LNHDA and CDR2 SQIVND (reference sequence). In DNA form, the CDR3 reads TGTGCCAGTAGTACTCATGGACAGGGGAGCTCCTACGAGCAGTACTTC. It specifies CASSTHGQGSSYEQYF. Complete variable domain (other parts from reference TRBV19 and TRBJ2-7): DGGITQSPKYLFRKEGQNVTLSCEQNLNHDAMYWYRQDPGQGLRLIYYSQIVNDFQKGDIAEGYSVSREKKESFPLTVTSAQKNPTAFYLCASSTHGQGSSYEQYFGPGTRLTVT.

This clone was detected only once. This chain links TRBV7-3 with TRBJ2-3; TRBD2 matches 12 bases. This CDR3 is 18 amino acids long. The trim removed 5 bases at V and 6 bases at J, leaving 15 bases unmatched. In germline, CDR1 is SGHTA, CDR2 FQGTGA. The CDR3 nucleotides are TGTGCCAGCAGCGCGAGGGGGGCTAGCGGGGGGGCCCGGGATACGCAGTATTTT. This encodes CASSARGASGGARDTQYF.

The gene calls are TRBV6-5 and TRBJ1-2; 10 positions match TRBD1. Trimming at V came to 2 bases and at J to 1 base, leaving 4 bases not matched to a gene. The germline gives CDR1 MNHEY, CDR2 SVGAGI. The CDR3 sequence is 16 residues long. The CDR3 DNA reads TGTGCCAGCAGTTACGTACGGACAGGGGGTAACTATGGCTACACCTTC. Translated: CASSYVRTGGNYGYTF.

This chain joins TRBV18 and TRBJ2-7, with TRBD2 identical over 10 bases. This CDR3 spans 14 amino acids. Germline CDR1 is KGHSH and CDR2 is LQKENI. Unmatched junction bases numbered 3, after V lost 2 bases and J lost 5 bases. CDR3 in DNA: TGTGCCAGCTCACCAAAGCGGGAGGGCCACGAGCAGTACTTC. Its protein product is CASSPKREGHEQYF. The complete variable domain, with remaining parts taken from reference TRBV18 and TRBJ2-7, reads NAGVMQNPRHLVRRRGQEARLRCSPMKGHSHVYWYRQLPEEGLKFMVYLQKENIIDESGMPKERFSAEFPKEGPSILRIQQVVRGDSAAYFCASSPKREGHEQYFGPGTRLTVT.

J is TRBJ1-5 and V is TRBV5-1; TRBD1 might be the D (6 bases). V lost 0 bases, J lost 1 base, and 8 bases lay in between. CDR3 length equals 15 residues. Germline V gives CDR1 SGHRS, CDR2 YFSETQ. The CDR3 region is CASSLETGSNQPQHF. The CDR3 nucleotides are TGCGCCAGCAGCTTGGAGACAGGCAGCAATCAGCCCCAGCATTTT.

This clone appeared a single time. CDR3 in amino acids: CASSYAEDSRFF. CDR3 bases: TGTGCCAGCAGTTACGCTGAGGATAGCCGGTTCTTC. This chain connects TRBV6-6 to TRBJ2-1, with no clear D. The CDR3 is made up of 12 amino acids. Germline V gene data show CDR1 as MNHNY and CDR2 as SVGAGI (reference sequence). V was cut by 2 bases and J by 15 bases, with 14 bases left in between.

V and J are TRBV2 and TRBJ2-3; D possibly corresponds to TRBD2 (6 bases). The V and J ends lost 4 bases and 8 bases respectively, with 10 bases between them. The CDR3 length is 12 residues. Germline CDR1 reads SNHLY; CDR2 reads FYNNEI. In DNA, the CDR3 is TGTGCCAGCAGTGTTCTAGCGCCTACGCAGTATTTT. Protein product: CASSVLAPTQYF. The full variable domain, rest sourced from reference TRBV2 and TRBJ2-3, is EPEVTQTPSHQVTQMGQEVILRCVPISNHLYFYWYRQILGQKVEFLVSFYNNEISEKSEIFDDQFSVERPDGSNFTLKIRSTKLEDSAMYFCASSVLAPTQYFGPGTRLTVL.

The V call is TRBV12-5, the J call TRBJ2-7, with D unclear. Germline CDR1 is LGHNT and CDR2 is FRNRAP. V lost 6 bases to trimming and J lost 6 bases, with 15 bases between them. The CDR3 spans 13 residues. The CDR3 nucleotides read TGTGCTAGTGGGTCTCAGGCGATGGGCGAGCAGTACTTC. Protein: CASGSQAMGEQYF. Filled out from reference TRBV12-5 and TRBJ2-7, the complete variable domain reads DARVTQTPRHKVTEMGQEVTMRCQPILGHNTVFWYRQTMMQGLELLAYFRNRAPLDDSGMPKDRFSAEMPDATLATLKIQPSEPRDSAVYFCASGSQAMGEQYFGPGTRLTVT.

V and J are TRBV6-5 and TRBJ2-1; TRBD2 matches at 8 bases. Trimming at V came to 8 bases and at J to 3 bases, leaving 6 bases not matched to a gene. The germline CDR1 and CDR2 sequences are MNHEY and SVGAGI. There are 14 residues in the CDR3. The CDR3 nucleotides read TGTGCCAGCTCCCTTGCGGGAGGCTACAATGAGCAGTTCTTC. Residues: CASSLAGGYNEQFF.

This chain uses TRBV5-1 with TRBJ1-3; no firm D call. The CDR3 is 15 residues long. The V end was cut by 5 bases, the J end by 0 bases, with 12 bases between. In germline, CDR1 is SGHRS, CDR2 YFSETQ. The CDR3 bases are TGCGCCAGCAGGCAGCCGGGAACCTCTGGAAACACCATATATTTT. Its translation is CASRQPGTSGNTIYF.

CDR3 residues: CAWSVSPGGADTQYF. The CDR3 bases are TGTGCCTGGAGTGTATCCCCAGGAGGGGCAGATACGCAGTATTTT. This rearrangement joins TRBV30 to TRBJ2-3, with D perhaps TRBD2 (6 bases). V lost 0 bases and J lost 4, with 14 bases in between. This CDR3 comprises 15 residues. Germline-derived CDR1 and CDR2 are GTSNPN and SVGIG (reference sequence).

Only one count was recorded for this clone. A read error may account for a junction end that differs from germline. V and J are TRBV28 and TRBJ2-1; 8 nucleotides line up with TRBD1. The CDR3 sequence is 15 residues long. Germline V CDR1 and CDR2: MDHEN, SYDVKM. CDR3 coding DNA: TGTGCCAGCAGCCTGGCCGGACAGGGTACCCAGCAGTGGGTCTTC. Translating gives CASSLAGQGTQQWVF.

This chain uses TRBV4-1 with TRBJ1-5; TRBD1 is a possible D gene (6 bases). The length of the CDR3 is 17 residues. CDR1 and CDR2 (germline): MGHRA, YSYEKL. V gave up 1 base and J gave up 1 base, with 14 bases separating them. CDR3 DNA sequence: TGCGCCAGCAGCCAAGGATGGGCCAGGGGAAGCAATCAGCCCCAGCATTTT. Translated, it gives CASSQGWARGSNQPQHF.

This clone was seen a few times. CDR3 amino acids: CASSLKFKGSGEKLFF. The CDR3 DNA reads as TGTGCCAGCAGCTTGAAATTTAAGGGAAGCGGTGAAAAACTGTTTTTT. The rearrangement joins TRBV5-4 to TRBJ1-4; D unresolved. The V end was cut by 1 base, the J end by 7 bases, with 17 bases between. This CDR3 has 16 amino acids. Per germline, CDR1 SGHNT and CDR2 YYREEE (reference sequence).

On this clone: One junction end does not reproduce the germline sequence, and a read error may be involved. The chain uses TRBV7-7 and TRBJ2-5; 8 bases are shared with TRBD1. Germline loops: CDR1 SSHAT, CDR2 FNYEAQ (reference sequence). The CDR3 loop spans 15 amino acids. CDR3 loop: CASSLGTGSAQTQYF. Here the CDR3 DNA reads TGTGCTAGCAGCTTAGGGACAGGATCGGCACAGACCCAGTACTTC.

The rearrangement joins TRBV11-2 to TRBJ2-1; the D gene is possibly TRBD2 (6 bases). The germline V gene encodes CDR1 SGHAT and CDR2 FQNNGV. Trimming removed 5 bases at V and 0 bases at J, with 11 bases between. This CDR3 is 15 amino acids long. CDR3 nucleotide sequence: TGTGCCAGCAGCCTAAGGCGGGGCTCCTACAATGAGCAGTTCTTC. Residues: CASSLRRGSYNEQFF.

This CDR3 reads CASNGLAGSYNEQFF. The CDR3 DNA sequence: TGCGCCAGCAATGGACTAGCGGGGTCCTACAATGAGCAGTTCTTC. This chain connects TRBV5-1 to TRBJ2-1; 12 nucleotides match TRBD2. The CDR3 contains 15 residues. Germline lookup yields CDR1 SGHRS and CDR2 YFSETQ. The V gene end was trimmed by 6 bases and the J gene end by 1 base; junction bases not matched to a gene: 2. Complete variable domain (other parts from reference TRBV5-1 and TRBJ2-1): KAGVTQTPRYLIKTRGQQVTLSCSPISGHRSVSWYQQTPGQGLQFLFEYFSETQRNKGNFPGRFSGRQFSNSRSEMNVSTLELGDSALYLCASNGLAGSYNEQFFGPGTRLTVL.

The CDR3 region is CAGTTGGEDTQYF. CDR3 sequence (DNA): TGTGCCGGGACTACAGGGGGCGAAGATACGCAGTATTTT. This rearrangement joins TRBV30 to TRBJ2-3; 9 bases line up with TRBD1. The CDR3 loop spans 13 amino acids. The junction had 8 bases not matched to a gene; V was cut back by 8 bases and J by 5 bases. Germline CDR1 reads GTSNPN; CDR2 reads SVGIG (reference sequence).

The chain recombines TRBV9 with TRBJ1-1; TRBD1 might be the D (6 bases). The CDR3 loop spans 14 amino acids. Germline assignment: CDR1 SGDLS and CDR2 YYNGEE. Trimming took off 2 bases at V and 0 bases at J, with 8 bases between the two ends. CDR3: CASSVGHMNTEAFF. The CDR3 DNA reads as TGTGCCAGCAGCGTGGGACACATGAACACTGAAGCTTTCTTT.

The genes are TRBV12-5 and TRBJ1-1; D may be TRBD1 (5 bases). Trimming removed 0 bases at V and 7 bases at J, with 6 bases between. The CDR3 contains 12 residues. Germline V gives CDR1 LGHNT, CDR2 FRNRAP. CDR3 in amino acids: CASGLVTGEAFF. For the CDR3, the DNA is TGTGCTAGTGGTTTGGTTACAGGTGAAGCTTTCTTT.

J is TRBJ2-3 and V is TRBV30; D perhaps matches TRBD2 (6 bases). Germline V gene sequence: CDR1 GTSNPN, CDR2 SVGIG (reference sequence). The CDR3 is made up of 15 amino acids. The germline V and J ends were trimmed by 1 base and 6 bases, with 17 bases remaining between them. The CDR3 loop is CAWSGLAEPGDTQYF. CDR3 bases: TGTGCCTGGAGTGGGTTAGCGGAGCCCGGTGATACGCAGTATTTT.

A single count supports this clone. This chain links TRBV5-4 with TRBJ2-5, with 11 bases lining up with TRBD2. J gave up 3 bases and V 3 bases, and 7 bases lay outside the gene matches. Germline CDR1 and CDR2: SGHNT and YYREEE (reference sequence). CDR3 length: 16 amino acids. The CDR3 loop reads CASSSIAGGVKETQYF. As DNA, the CDR3 is TGTGCCAGCAGCTCCATAGCGGGGGGGGTGAAAGAGACCCAGTACTTC.

This chain connects TRBV19 to TRBJ2-1; 11 bases match TRBD2. Germline V lookup: CDR1 LNHDA, CDR2 SQIVND (reference sequence). The CDR3 covers 15 residues. After removal of 7 bases from V and 10 bases from J, the junction contained 12 bases not matched to a gene. Written as DNA, the CDR3 is TGTGCCAGTATGAAGGGTAGCGGGGGGGTTAGGGAGCAGTTCTTC. Translated, it gives CASMKGSGGVREQFF.

The J gene is TRBJ1-3, the V gene TRBV28; weak D call: TRBD1 (5 bases). The CDR3 is made up of 15 amino acids. In germline, CDR1 is MDHEN, CDR2 SYDVKM. The V end was cut by 3 bases, the J end by 0 bases, with 9 bases between. In DNA form, the CDR3 reads TGTGCCAGCAGTTTCGGGGGAAACTCTGGAAACACCATATATTTT. Protein sequence: CASSFGGNSGNTIYF.